The next 24 T cell receptor beta chains were all read from a single sample in a study of blood T cell repertoires in COVID-19. TCRdb's table, derived via immunoSEQ multiplex PCR, lists solely in-frame clones and lacks some. The profile shows over 400,000 clones, around 86% of them singletons. Sequenced sample: peripheral blood. These receptors originate from a woman aged 25 to 45 with active or convalescent COVID-19.

This rearrangement joins TRBV18 to TRBJ1-2; 9 bases map to TRBD1. Trimming at V came to 2 bases and at J to 6 bases, leaving 7 bases not matched to a gene. CDR3 size: 15 residues. The germline V gene encodes CDR1 KGHSH and CDR2 LQKENI. This CDR3 is CASSPRGQGKDGYTF. CDR3 DNA sequence: TGTGCCAGCTCACCAAGGGGACAGGGTAAAGATGGCTACACCTTC.

CDR3 amino acids: CASSLTGVHGYTF. The CDR3 nucleotides are TGTGCCAGCAGCTTGACGGGGGTCCACGGCTACACCTTC. The chain is built from TRBV5-6 and TRBJ1-2, with D possibly being TRBD1 (5 bases). Germline values: CDR1 SGHDT, CDR2 YYEEEE. The germline V and J ends were trimmed by 1 base and 8 bases, with 12 bases remaining between them. CDR3 size: 13 residues.

The chain has TRBV6-5 and TRBJ2-5, with TRBD1 matching over 7 bases. V was pared by 7 bases and J by 2 bases, with 4 bases of the junction left unmatched. Germline CDR1 and CDR2: MNHEY and SVGAGI. This CDR3 spans 13 amino acids. DNA for the CDR3: TGTGCCAGCACTGTGACAGGGCAAGAGACCCAGTACTTC. This encodes CASTVTGQETQYF.

The chain is built from TRBV27 and TRBJ2-5; a possible D gene is TRBD2 (5 bases). Trimming took 1 base from V and 5 from J, leaving 8 bases between them. The CDR3 loop spans 13 amino acids. Germline-derived CDR1 and CDR2 are MNHEY and SMNVEV (reference sequence). CDR3 residues: CASSLFGGETQYF. The CDR3 DNA is TGTGCCAGCAGTTTATTTGGCGGGGAGACCCAGTACTTC.

This chain links TRBV27 with TRBJ2-3; 7 nucleotides match TRBD1. The CDR3 runs 17 residues. Germline loops: CDR1 MNHEY, CDR2 SMNVEV (reference sequence). V gave up 4 bases and J gave up 3 bases; unmatched junction bases: 13. As DNA, the CDR3 is TGTGCCAGCAGTTCAAGCCGGAACAGGGGATGGACAGATACGCAGTATTTT. It translates to CASSSSRNRGWTDTQYF.

J is TRBJ1-6 and V is TRBV4-1, with D uncertain. The length of the CDR3 is 16 residues. Trimming took 1 base from V and 4 from J, leaving 11 bases between them. CDR1 and CDR2 (germline): MGHRA, YSYEKL. In DNA form, the CDR3 reads TGCGCCAGCAGCCAAGTGATCGGAGATTATAATTCACCCCTCCACTTT. Its translation is CASSQVIGDYNSPLHF.

The chain recombines TRBV27 with TRBJ2-5, with 8 bases aligning to TRBD2. CDR3 size: 14 residues. V lost 5 bases, J lost 5 bases, and 7 bases stayed unmatched. Germline V gene lookup returns CDR1 MNHEY and CDR2 SMNVEV (reference sequence). The CDR3 loop reads CASSQAGDSETQYF. The CDR3 nucleotides read TGTGCCAGCAGTCAAGCGGGAGACAGTGAGACCCAGTACTTC.

The chain employs TRBV11-2 and TRBJ2-5, with a weak D call TRBD1 (5 bases). V lost 3 bases to trimming and J lost 3 bases, with 14 bases between them. There are 15 residues in the CDR3. Germline CDR1 SGHAT, CDR2 FQNNGV. CDR3 residues: CASSFGADPEETQYF. The CDR3 DNA reads as TGTGCCAGCAGCTTTGGGGCAGACCCCGAAGAGACCCAGTACTTC.

This clone was seen a single time. V is TRBV4-2 and J is TRBJ1-5, with D perhaps TRBD1 (6 bases). The germline V and J ends were trimmed by 2 bases and 3 bases, with 14 bases remaining between them. There are 16 residues in the CDR3. Germline CDR1 is LGHNA and CDR2 is YNFKEQ. CDR3 protein: CASSQKGGGNNQPQHF. The CDR3 DNA sequence: TGTGCCAGCAGCCAAAAGGGGGGGGGTAACAATCAGCCCCAGCATTTT.

The chain combines TRBV7-2 with TRBJ2-3; TRBD2 is a possible D gene (5 bases). Trimming left V 2 bases short and J 2 bases short, with 14 bases between. CDR1 is SGHTA and CDR2 is FQGNSA in the germline V gene. This CDR3 is 16 amino acids long. CDR3 in amino acids: CASSLSSGTFTDTQYF. The CDR3 coding sequence is TGTGCCAGCAGCTTAAGTTCGGGAACTTTCACAGATACGCAGTATTTT.

The genes are TRBV27 and TRBJ2-7; the D gene is possibly TRBD1 (6 bases). Germline V gene sequence: CDR1 MNHEY, CDR2 SMNVEV (reference sequence). Trimming left V 8 bases short and J 4 bases short, with 15 bases between. The CDR3 length is 13 residues. CDR3 amino acids: CASGRGESYEQYF. In DNA form, the CDR3 reads TGTGCCAGCGGCAGGGGTGAATCTTACGAGCAGTACTTC.

V is TRBV5-8 and J is TRBJ2-2; D may be TRBD2 (5 bases). V lost 5 bases to trimming and J lost 2 bases, with 13 bases between them. CDR3 length equals 15 residues. Per the germline V gene, CDR1 is SGHTS and CDR2 is YDEGEE. CDR3 region: CASRMRAPNTGELFF. In DNA, the CDR3 is TGTGCCAGCAGAATGAGGGCTCCAAACACCGGGGAGCTGTTTTTT.

Of note for this clone: The identical CDR3 is also encoded by other nucleotide sequences in the sample. V usage is TRBV27 and J usage is TRBJ2-3; D possibly corresponds to TRBD2 (6 bases). The CDR3 runs 14 residues. Germline loops: CDR1 MNHEY, CDR2 SMNVEV (reference sequence). Trimming removed 3 bases at V and 4 bases at J, with 11 bases between. The CDR3 nucleotides are TGTGCCAGCAGTTTTCTGCGGGGCCCAGATACGCAGTATTTT. This encodes CASSFLRGPDTQYF.

In this sample, this clone turned up once. The J gene is TRBJ1-3, the V gene TRBV19; TRBD1 agrees at 7 bases. V trimming: 7 bases; J trimming: 2 bases; junction bases outside the gene matches: 11. There are 16 residues in the CDR3. Germline V CDR1 and CDR2: LNHDA, SQIVND (reference sequence). The CDR3 region is CASTSTDRPTGNTIYF. The CDR3 DNA follows: TGTGCCAGTACCAGCACGGACAGGCCGACTGGAAACACCATATATTTT.

V and J are TRBV5-4 and TRBJ1-3; D is unresolved. The V gene's germline CDR1 is SGHNT and CDR2 YYREEE (reference sequence). The CDR3 runs to 15 residues. Trimming took off 0 bases at V and 2 bases at J, with 9 bases between the two ends. The DNA of the CDR3 is TGTGCCAGCAGCTTGGGACAACAAGCTGGAAACACCATATATTTT. The encoded protein is CASSLGQQAGNTIYF.

The chain combines TRBV3-1 (or the pseudogene TRBV3-2) with TRBJ2-1, with D perhaps TRBD1 (6 bases). CDR3 length: 15 residues. Germline V gives CDR1 LGHDT, CDR2 YNNKEL (reference sequence). V lost 3 bases, J lost 1 base, and 10 bases lay in between. This chain's CDR3 is CASSQQGRSYNEQFF. The CDR3, as DNA: TGTGCCAGCAGCCAGCAGGGGCGATCCTACAATGAGCAGTTCTTC.

V usage is TRBV30 and J usage is TRBJ2-2; D may be TRBD1 (6 bases). The CDR3 has 12 residues. Trimming stripped 5 bases from V and 4 bases from J, with 8 bases between. Looked up from germline, CDR1 is GTSNPN and CDR2 is SVGIG (reference sequence). In DNA, the CDR3 is TGTGCCTGGGCAGGGGCCACCGGGGAGCTGTTTTTT. This translates into CAWAGATGELFF.

The chain recombines TRBV21-1 with TRBJ1-1. TRBV21-1 is described as a pseudogene. The length of the CDR3 is 19 residues. The CDR3 loop reads CASSPPGYRKTLMNTEAFF. CDR3 coding DNA: TGTGCCAGCAGCCCCCCGGGGTACAGAAAAACCTTAATGAACACTGAAGCTTTCTTT.

CDR3 in DNA: TGTGCCAGCAAAAAACTCCCGGGACAGCTCGGACTAGCGGGAGGAAATGAGCAGTTCTTC. It encodes CASKKLPGQLGLAGGNEQFF. V is TRBV7-8 and J is TRBJ2-1; TRBD2 aligns across 14 bases. The CDR3 length is 20 residues. Germline-derived CDR1 and CDR2 are SGHVS and FQNEAQ. V was clipped by 7 bases and J by 7 bases; unmatched bases: 21.

The count of this clone is one. The CDR3 nucleotides are TGTGCCAGCAGTGAATCCCCGGGACAGGGGGGTTCACCCCTCCACTTT. Encoded protein: CASSESPGQGGSPLHF. V is TRBV25-1 and J is TRBJ1-6; TRBD1 matches at 11 bases. From germline, CDR1 is MGHDK and CDR2 SYGVNS. This CDR3 has 16 amino acids. The J segment lost 9 bases and the V segment lost 1 base, leaving 5 bases of the junction unmatched.

This clone was observed a handful of times. The chain is built from TRBV7-9 and TRBJ2-7; no definite D call. Germline loops: CDR1 SEHNR, CDR2 FQNEAQ (reference sequence). The V and J ends lost 6 bases and 5 bases respectively, with 14 bases between them. CDR3 length: 13 residues. The CDR3, as DNA: TGTGCCAGCAGGCCCCCCCTGGGCCACGAGCAGTACTTC. This translates into CASRPPLGHEQYF.

CDR3 in amino acids: CASSLGRGNEQFF. DNA of the CDR3: TGTGCCAGCAGCTTGGGGCGGGGCAATGAGCAGTTCTTC. The V and J genes are TRBV5-6 and TRBJ2-1, with D tentatively TRBD2 (6 bases). Germline V gives CDR1 SGHDT, CDR2 YYEEEE. V was clipped by 0 bases and J by 6 bases, with 7 bases between them. The CDR3 runs to 13 residues.

CDR3 DNA sequence: TGTGCCAGCAGCTTTCCGGGACAGGGGCCCTACGAGCAGTACTTC. Protein: CASSFPGQGPYEQYF. The rearrangement joins TRBV5-4 to TRBJ2-7; TRBD1 aligns across 10 bases. V shed 2 bases, J shed 2 bases, and the junction held 4 bases outside the gene matches. Germline V gives CDR1 SGHNT, CDR2 YYREEE (reference sequence). This CDR3 has 15 residues.

The gene calls are TRBV12-2 and TRBJ2-4; TRBD1, the table's D call, was not compared with the DNA. TRBV12-2 corresponds to a pseudogene. The CDR3 runs 12 residues. In DNA form, the CDR3 reads TGTGCAAGTCGCTTAGTCCAGGGGCGCGAGTACTTC. It yields the protein CASRLVQGREYF.